This TCR beta chain came from a study of OX40 agonist ivuxolimab in advanced cancers. Looking at the study overall: Having had anti-PD-1, anti-PD-L1 or anti-CTLA-4 therapy before was allowed, and approximately 40% had some. General study results and limits: In a subset of nonresponders, normalized T-cell clonal expansion was also low. Those patients achieving a partial response at 0.1-3.0 mg/kg showed among the lowest clonal expansion. The study observed clonal expansion of CD4+ and CD8+ blood T cells by week 6 at 0.1 to 3.0 mg/kg.

Repertoires were generated with immunoSEQ multiplex PCR, while TCRdb's copy carries only in-frame clones and drops some. The table records about 89,000 clones, under 95% of them present only once. About this clone: The antigen is undetermined.

The sample in question was CD4+ or CD8+ T cells sorted from blood, obtained in a trial of the OX40 agonist ivuxolimab. This TCR was sampled from an adult with an advanced solid tumor such as melanoma, head and neck, liver or kidney cancer.

CDR3 residues: CASSYQEETQYF. DNA for the CDR3: TGTGCCAGCTCGTACCAAGAAGAGACCCAGTACTTC. The chain uses TRBV18 and TRBJ2-5; D gene unclear. With 6 bases removed from V and 3 bases from J, the gap between germline ends came to 8 bases. The germline V gene encodes CDR1 KGHSH and CDR2 LQKENI. This CDR3 has 12 amino acids.